This TCR beta chain was identified in a study of cytomegalovirus exposure and HLA in healthy donors. About this clone: Its cognate antigen is unknown.

Overall study results and limits: While the bulk of TCR sequences proved rare, some public TCRs turned up in many donors.

Healthy bone marrow donors made up the donor group. The CDR3 has 15 residues. V lost 6 bases to trimming and J lost 6 bases, with 18 bases between them. Germline CDR1 is MNHEY and CDR2 is SMNVEV (reference sequence). The study ran its PCR with 60 Vbeta and 13 Jbeta primers. TCRdb's copy holds only in-frame clones and misses some; the assay was immunoSEQ multiplex PCR. The top ten clones hold over 3.5% of a sample with more than 85,000 clones, 75% to 85% of them seen once. V is TRBV27 and J is TRBJ1-5; D is uncertain. The TCR sequence derives from a woman aged 50 to 65 in good health and CMV-seropositive. The sample taken for sequencing was PBMCs. As DNA, the CDR3 is TGTGCCAGCAGCTCGGGTCCCGGGAGGGCTCAGCCCCAGCATTTT. It specifies CASSSGPGRAQPQHF.